The clone carrying this T cell receptor beta chain was counted ten times or more. Its target is not known. This sample is drawn from a study of T-cell memory formation after mild COVID-19. As for the study in general: TCR clusters showed largely donor specificity.

Overall study results and limits: Clones that contracted from day 15 to 85 were balanced CD4/CD8, while later expanders leaned CD4+. Nothing confirmed that second-wave clones peaking on day 37 were specific for SARS-CoV-2.

The germline CDR1 and CDR2 sequences are SGHTA and FQGNSA. V lost 5 bases to trimming and J lost 2 bases, with 11 bases between them. The CDR3 length is 14 residues. From 5'RACE with constant-segment primers came TCR alpha and TCR beta cDNA libraries that carried sample barcodes and UMIs. TCRdb fed the 5' RACE reads into MiXCR, producing one record per CDR3 protein. The table includes a few hundred thousand distinct CDR3 sequences, around 10% detected once. The sample comprised PBMCs or a T cell subset sorted from them (not recorded which). The origin of this receptor is a man between 18 and 29 years old who had mild COVID-19 (a few samples of this study predate the infection). Cell type and time point are not known. V usage is TRBV7-2 and J usage is TRBJ2-3, with D perhaps being TRBD1 or TRBD2 (5 bases each). CDR3 residues: CASSVGDHTDTQYF. The CDR3 nucleotides are TGTGCCAGCAGCGTTGGGGACCACACAGATACGCAGTATTTT.